The 8 T cell receptor beta chains in this list originate from one sample, sequenced in a study of Ad26.COV2.S vaccination and SARS-CoV-2 variants. The table came from immunoSEQ multiplex PCR; TCRdb's copy has only in-frame clones and leaves some out. The data show 450,000 to 550,000 clones, roughly nine tenths seen once. Treatment given: about 20 received Ad26.COV2.S at low or high dose, single or two shots; roughly five received placebo; per-sample allocation not given. The samples date from day 63 after the first vaccine or placebo injection. Material: peripheral blood, obtained in a trial of Ad26.COV2.S vaccine versus placebo. These receptors were obtained from a person aged 18 to 59 who received the Ad26.COV2.S COVID-19 vaccine or a placebo.

J is TRBJ2-3 and V is TRBV28; a weak D match, TRBD1 (6 bases). V was cut by 2 bases and J by 1 base, with 10 bases left in between. Germline CDR1 MDHEN, CDR2 SYDVKM. The CDR3 runs 15 residues. In DNA, the CDR3 is TGTGCCAGCAGTTTACAGGGGCTAGGCACAGATACGCAGTATTTT. Protein sequence: CASSLQGLGTDTQYF. Variable domain in full (rest from reference TRBV28 and TRBJ2-3): DVKVTQSSRYLVKRTGEKVFLECVQDMDHENMFWYRQDPGLGLRLIYFSYDVKMKEKGDIPEGYSVSREKKERFSLILESASTNQTSMYLCASSLQGLGTDTQYFGPGTRLTVL.

The chain is built from TRBV6-5 and TRBJ1-2; no firm D call. The V and J ends lost 6 bases and 3 bases respectively, with 8 bases between them. The CDR3 runs to 12 residues. Germline V gene lookup returns CDR1 MNHEY and CDR2 SVGAGI. This chain's CDR3 is CASRNWDYGYTF. CDR3 DNA sequence: TGTGCCAGCAGAAATTGGGACTATGGCTACACCTTC.

This sequence joins TRBV27 and TRBJ2-7, with D uncertain. CDR3 length equals 14 residues. Germline V gives CDR1 MNHEY, CDR2 SMNVEV (reference sequence). Trimming took off 4 bases at V and 5 bases at J, with 15 bases between the two ends. The CDR3 protein is CASSSILSYHEQYF. DNA of the CDR3: TGTGCCAGCAGTTCAATCCTCTCGTACCACGAGCAGTACTTC.

The chain joins TRBV28 to TRBJ2-2, with D uncertain. This CDR3 is 12 amino acids long. V was clipped by 1 base and J by 6 bases, with 3 bases between them. Germline V lookup: CDR1 MDHEN, CDR2 SYDVKM. The CDR3 protein is CASSLLPGELFF. For the CDR3, the DNA is TGTGCCAGCAGTTTATTACCCGGGGAGCTGTTTTTT.

The chain couples TRBV3-1 (or the pseudogene TRBV3-2) to TRBJ1-2; D possibly corresponds to TRBD1 (6 bases). Germline V gene data show CDR1 as LGHDT and CDR2 as YNNKEL (reference sequence). The CDR3 totals 16 residues. V was pared by 0 bases and J by 7 bases, with 18 bases between. As DNA, the CDR3 is TGTGCCAGCAGCCAAGATCTAGCGACTACCAGGGGTGGCTACACCTTC. This sequence encodes CASSQDLATTRGGYTF.

The gene calls are TRBV6-2 or TRBV6-3 and TRBJ2-5, with 7 bases aligning to TRBD1. Unmatched junction bases numbered 6, after V lost 4 bases and J lost 1 base. The CDR3 extends over 15 amino acids. Germline V gene sequence: CDR1 MNHEY, CDR2 SVGEGT. The CDR3 DNA follows: TGTGCCAGCAGTTCCCTCGGACAGGTCCAAGAGACCCAGTACTTC. Translated: CASSSLGQVQETQYF.

The chain recombines TRBV7-2 with TRBJ2-7; D may be TRBD1 (5 bases). The CDR3 contains 16 residues. CDR1 is SGHTA, CDR2 FQGNSA, per germline. The ends were cut back, 2 bases at V and 1 base at J, with 15 bases in the middle. DNA for the CDR3: TGTGCCAGCAGCTTATACAGCCAGGGAATTTCCTACGAGCAGTACTTC. Residues: CASSLYSQGISYEQYF.

This clone was recorded only once. The chain has TRBV3-1 (or the pseudogene TRBV3-2) and TRBJ2-2, with no clear D. Germline V gene data show CDR1 as LGHDT and CDR2 as YNNKEL (reference sequence). The CDR3 extends over 15 amino acids. V dropped 2 bases and J dropped 6 bases, with 13 bases sitting between them. As DNA, the CDR3 is TGTGCCAGCAGCCAACTCTTATGGTCTGCCGGGGAGCTGTTTTTT. Protein sequence: CASSQLLWSAGELFF.